These 10 T cell receptor beta chains were sequenced from one sample in a study of T cell changes during pregnancy in multiple sclerosis. Using immunoSEQ multiplex PCR, the repertoire was profiled, and TCRdb retains in-frame clones only, with some absent. In the table there are around 130,000 clones, around 97% of which are singletons. The material sequenced was peripheral blood, taken after pregnancy. These receptors all stem from a female donor with multiple sclerosis, enrolled in a pregnancy study.

This rearrangement joins TRBV18 to TRBJ2-1, with TRBD2 identical over 8 bases. The germline gives CDR1 KGHSH, CDR2 LQKENI. J was trimmed by 1 base and V by 6 bases; bases with no gene match: 8. The CDR3 is made up of 16 amino acids. This CDR3 reads CASSPLAGRSYNEQFF. CDR3 coding DNA: TGTGCCAGCTCGCCCTTAGCGGGAAGATCCTACAATGAGCAGTTCTTC.

The chain recombines TRBV10-3 with TRBJ2-7; maybe TRBD2 (6 bases). The CDR3 runs to 12 residues. V lost 8 bases, J lost 3 bases, and 11 bases lay in between. Per the germline V gene, CDR1 is ENHRY and CDR2 is SYGVKD. As DNA, the CDR3 is TGTGCCATCGGGACTCTTGACTACGAGCAGTACTTC. Its protein product is CAIGTLDYEQYF.

The chain is built from TRBV5-4 and TRBJ2-7, with 10 bases lining up with TRBD2. This CDR3 is built from 17 residues. The V and J ends lost 0 bases and 0 bases, in that order; junction bases with no gene match: 6. Germline V gene data show CDR1 as SGHNT and CDR2 as YYREEE (reference sequence). The DNA for the CDR3 is TGTGCCAGCAGCTTGGGGACTAGCGGACAACTCTCCTACGAGCAGTACTTC. This gives the protein CASSLGTSGQLSYEQYF. Full variable domain (outside the CDR3, taken from reference TRBV5-4 and TRBJ2-7): ETGVTQSPTHLIKTRGQQVTLRCSSQSGHNTVSWYQQALGQGPQFIFQYYREEENGRGNFPPRFSGLQFPNYSSELNVNALELDDSALYLCASSLGTSGQLSYEQYFGPGTRLTVT.

The V call is TRBV6-1, the J call TRBJ2-2; D gene ambiguous. The CDR3 is 11 amino acids. Germline assignment: CDR1 MNHNS and CDR2 SASEGT. V shed 4 bases and J shed 7 bases, with 4 bases lying between them. The CDR3: CASSGHGELFF. The CDR3 nucleotides are TGTGCCAGCAGTGGGCACGGGGAGCTGTTTTTT.

The V gene is TRBV5-1, the J gene TRBJ1-2; 7 bases are shared with TRBD1. The CDR3 has 15 residues. Trimming removed 3 bases from V and 3 bases from J; junction bases left unmatched: 8. Germline V gives CDR1 SGHRS, CDR2 YFSETQ. The CDR3 DNA reads as TGCGCCAGCAGCTCAGCAGGGGGTCGGTACTATGGCTACACCTTC. Residues: CASSSAGGRYYGYTF.

The CDR3 DNA follows: TGTGCCAGCAGTGGGCTAGCGGGAGCCGAGCAGTACTTC. Its translation is CASSGLAGAEQYF. This chain joins TRBV25-1 and TRBJ2-7, with 10 positions matching TRBD2. Germline CDR1 is MGHDK and CDR2 is SYGVNS. This CDR3 contains 13 residues. V shed 4 bases and J 6 bases; nucleotides not matched to a gene: 3.

The genes are TRBV5-1 and TRBJ2-7, with D hard to call. Germline V gene sequence: CDR1 SGHRS, CDR2 YFSETQ. V was clipped by 0 bases and J by 0 bases, with 10 bases between them. This CDR3 is 15 amino acids long. The CDR3 sequence: CASSLGGGLSYEQYF. The CDR3 nucleotides read TGCGCCAGCAGCTTGGGCGGTGGCCTCTCCTACGAGCAGTACTTC. Combining the CDR3 with reference TRBV5-1 and TRBJ2-7 gives the whole variable domain KAGVTQTPRYLIKTRGQQVTLSCSPISGHRSVSWYQQTPGQGLQFLFEYFSETQRNKGNFPGRFSGRQFSNSRSEMNVSTLELGDSALYLCASSLGGGLSYEQYFGPGTRLTVT.

The table lists this clone with a count of one. The V call is TRBV18, the J call TRBJ2-7, with 9 bases aligning to TRBD1. There are 13 residues in the CDR3. With 4 bases clipped from V and 5 bases from J, the junction kept 3 bases outside the gene matches. In germline, CDR1 is KGHSH, CDR2 LQKENI. The CDR3 coding sequence is TGTGCCAGCTCACAGGGGACAGGGAACGAGCAGTACTTC. Its translation: CASSQGTGNEQYF.

The chain links TRBV11-2 to TRBJ2-7; D remains unclear. The CDR3 contains 15 residues. V lost 3 bases to trimming and J lost 2 bases, with 14 bases between them. Germline lookup yields CDR1 SGHAT and CDR2 FQNNGV. The CDR3 sequence is CASSLRPPEPYEQYF. CDR3 nucleotides: TGTGCCAGCAGCTTGCGGCCCCCAGAACCCTACGAGCAGTACTTC.

The chain uses TRBV10-3 and TRBJ2-7; no definite D call. In germline, CDR1 is ENHRY, CDR2 SYGVKD. V lost 10 bases and J lost 2, with 15 bases in between. The CDR3 covers 13 residues. This CDR3 is CATRELLTYEQYF. The CDR3 DNA reads as TGTGCCACTAGAGAGCTCCTGACCTACGAGCAGTACTTC.